This TCR beta chain is from a study of T-cell memory formation after mild COVID-19. TCRalpha and TCRbeta libraries used 5'RACE with constant-segment primers and UMIs. TCRdb recomputed calls from the 5' RACE reads with MiXCR, one row per CDR3 protein. The top ten hold 20% to 25% of the sample, which has about 410,000 distinct CDR3 sequences, 15% to 20% seen once. This clonotype was counted only a few times. The V and J ends lost 3 bases and 6 bases respectively, with 14 bases between them. The germline gives CDR1 SGHTA, CDR2 FQGNSA. The length of the CDR3 is 14 residues. This TCR was sampled from a man aged 18 to 30 who had mild COVID-19 (a few samples of this study predate the infection). Cell type and time point are not known. This rearrangement joins TRBV7-2 to TRBJ1-1, with D possibly TRBD1 on 6 matching bases. Sample: PBMCs or a T cell subset sorted from them (not recorded which). CDR3 sequence: CASSLSQGRSEAFF. CDR3 coding DNA: TGTGCCAGCAGCTTGTCACAGGGACGCTCTGAAGCTTTCTTT.